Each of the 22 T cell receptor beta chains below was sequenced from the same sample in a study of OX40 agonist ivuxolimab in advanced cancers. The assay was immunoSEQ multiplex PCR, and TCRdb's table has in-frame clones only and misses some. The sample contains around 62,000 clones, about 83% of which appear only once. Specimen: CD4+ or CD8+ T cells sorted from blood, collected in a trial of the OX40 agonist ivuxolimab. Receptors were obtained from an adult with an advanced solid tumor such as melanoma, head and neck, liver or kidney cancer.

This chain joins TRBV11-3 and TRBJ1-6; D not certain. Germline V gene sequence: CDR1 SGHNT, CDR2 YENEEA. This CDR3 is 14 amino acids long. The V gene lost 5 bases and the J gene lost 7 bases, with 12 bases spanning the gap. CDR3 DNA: TGTGCCAGCAGCCTCGGGCAGAGGAATTCACCCCTCCACTTT. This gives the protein CASSLGQRNSPLHF.

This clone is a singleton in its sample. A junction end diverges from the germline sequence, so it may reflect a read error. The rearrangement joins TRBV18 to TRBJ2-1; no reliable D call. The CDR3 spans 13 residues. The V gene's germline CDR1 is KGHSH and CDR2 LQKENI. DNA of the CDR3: TGTGCCAGCTCACCGAACCAGAACGATCTCGGGCTCTTC. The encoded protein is CASSPNQNDLGLF. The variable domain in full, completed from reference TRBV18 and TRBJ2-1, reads NAGVMQNPRHLVRRRGQEARLRCSPMKGHSHVYWYRQLPEEGLKFMVYLQKENIIDESGMPKERFSAEFPKEGPSILRIQQVVRGDSAAYFCASSPNQNDLGLFGPGTRLTVL.

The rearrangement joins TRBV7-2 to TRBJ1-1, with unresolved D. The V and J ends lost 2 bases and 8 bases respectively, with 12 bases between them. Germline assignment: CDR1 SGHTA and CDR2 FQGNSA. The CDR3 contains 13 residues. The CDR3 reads CASSLSLQLEAFF. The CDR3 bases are TGTGCCAGCAGCTTATCGTTACAGTTAGAAGCTTTCTTT.

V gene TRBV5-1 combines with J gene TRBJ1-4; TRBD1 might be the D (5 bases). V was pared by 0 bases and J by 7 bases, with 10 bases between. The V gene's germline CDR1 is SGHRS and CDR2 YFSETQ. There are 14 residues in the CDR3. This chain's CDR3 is CASSLVGGSEKLFF. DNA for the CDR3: TGCGCCAGCAGCTTGGTGGGGGGGTCTGAAAAACTGTTTTTT.

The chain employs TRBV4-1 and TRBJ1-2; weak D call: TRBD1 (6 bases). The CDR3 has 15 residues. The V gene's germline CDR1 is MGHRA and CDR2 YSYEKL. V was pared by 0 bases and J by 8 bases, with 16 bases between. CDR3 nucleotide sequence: TGCGCCAGCAGCCAAGATGACTCAGGGGCTTTCGGCTACACCTTC. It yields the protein CASSQDDSGAFGYTF.

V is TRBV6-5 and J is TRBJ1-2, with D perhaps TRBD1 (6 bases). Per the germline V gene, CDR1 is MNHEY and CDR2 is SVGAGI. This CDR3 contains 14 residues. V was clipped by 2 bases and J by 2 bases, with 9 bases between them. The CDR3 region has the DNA TGTGCCAGCAGTTACCAGGGGAGGAACTATGGCTACACCTTC. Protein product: CASSYQGRNYGYTF.

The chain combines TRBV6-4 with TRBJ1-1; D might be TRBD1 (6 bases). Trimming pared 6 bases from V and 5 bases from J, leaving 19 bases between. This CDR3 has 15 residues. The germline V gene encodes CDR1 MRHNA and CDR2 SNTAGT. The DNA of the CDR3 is TGTGCCAGCAGGGAACAGCCGGGGGCTGGGACTGAAGCTTTCTTT. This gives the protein CASREQPGAGTEAFF.

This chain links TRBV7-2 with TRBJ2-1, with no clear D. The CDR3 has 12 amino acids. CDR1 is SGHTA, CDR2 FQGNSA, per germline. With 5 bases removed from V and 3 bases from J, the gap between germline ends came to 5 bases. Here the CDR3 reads CASSAYYNEQFF. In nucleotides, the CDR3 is TGTGCCAGCAGCGCGTACTACAATGAGCAGTTCTTC.

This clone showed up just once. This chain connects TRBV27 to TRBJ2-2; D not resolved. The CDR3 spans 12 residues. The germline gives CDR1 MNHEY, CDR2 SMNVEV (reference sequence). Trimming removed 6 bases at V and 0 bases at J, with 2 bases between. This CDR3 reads CASSSNTGELFF. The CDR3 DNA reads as TGTGCCAGCAGCTCGAACACCGGGGAGCTGTTTTTT.

The CDR3 protein is CASSQARDQETQYF. CDR3 nucleotide sequence: TGCGCCAGCAGCCAAGCAAGGGACCAAGAGACCCAGTACTTC. This chain uses TRBV4-3 with TRBJ2-5, with D uncertain. Germline CDR1 and CDR2: LGHNA and YSLEER. The CDR3 has 14 residues. Trimming stripped 1 base from V and 0 bases from J, with 6 bases between.

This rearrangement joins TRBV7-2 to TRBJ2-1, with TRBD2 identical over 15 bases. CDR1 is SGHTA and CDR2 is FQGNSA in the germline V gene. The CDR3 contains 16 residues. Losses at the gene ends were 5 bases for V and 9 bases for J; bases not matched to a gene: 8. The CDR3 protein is CASSVRRTSGGGEQFF. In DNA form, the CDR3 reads TGTGCCAGCAGCGTAAGACGGACTAGCGGGGGGGGTGAGCAGTTCTTC.

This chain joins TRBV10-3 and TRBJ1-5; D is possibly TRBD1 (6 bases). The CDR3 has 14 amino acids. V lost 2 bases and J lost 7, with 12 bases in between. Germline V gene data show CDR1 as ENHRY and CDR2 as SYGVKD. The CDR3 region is CAISEDRSWQPQHF. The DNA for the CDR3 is TGTGCCATCAGTGAGGACAGGAGTTGGCAGCCCCAGCATTTT.

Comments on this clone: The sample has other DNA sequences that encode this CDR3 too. The CDR3 DNA is TGTGCCAGCAGCGTTGCCGGGGGGGTCCAAGAGACCCAGTACTTC. Its protein is CASSVAGGVQETQYF. The V call is TRBV9, the J call TRBJ2-5, with 8 bases fitting TRBD2. Germline lookup yields CDR1 SGDLS and CDR2 YYNGEE. Trimming took 2 bases from V and 1 from J; bases not matched to a gene: 4. This CDR3 region has 15 residues.

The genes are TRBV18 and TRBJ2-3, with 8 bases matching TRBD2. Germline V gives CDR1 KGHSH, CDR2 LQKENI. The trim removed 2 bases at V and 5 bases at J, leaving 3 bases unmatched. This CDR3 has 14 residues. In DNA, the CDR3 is TGTGCCAGCTCACCAGAGAGCGGGGGAGATACGCAGTATTTT. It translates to CASSPESGGDTQYF.

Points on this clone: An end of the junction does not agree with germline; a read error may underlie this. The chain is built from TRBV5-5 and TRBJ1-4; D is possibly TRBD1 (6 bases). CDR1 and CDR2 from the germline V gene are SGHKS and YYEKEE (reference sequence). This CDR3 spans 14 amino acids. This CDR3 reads CASSRDTSNDKLFF. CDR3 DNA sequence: TGTGCCAGCAGCCGGGACACCTCTAATGACAAACTGTTTTTT.

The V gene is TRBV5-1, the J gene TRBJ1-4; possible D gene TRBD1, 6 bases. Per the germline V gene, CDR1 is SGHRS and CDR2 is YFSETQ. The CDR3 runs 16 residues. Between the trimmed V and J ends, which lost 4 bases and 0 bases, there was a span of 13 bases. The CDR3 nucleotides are TGCGCCAGCAGCCCTGAAGGGGGAACAACTAATGAAAAACTGTTTTTT. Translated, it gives CASSPEGGTTNEKLFF. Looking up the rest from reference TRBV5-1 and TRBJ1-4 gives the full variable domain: KAGVTQTPRYLIKTRGQQVTLSCSPISGHRSVSWYQQTPGQGLQFLFEYFSETQRNKGNFPGRFSGRQFSNSRSEMNVSTLELGDSALYLCASSPEGGTTNEKLFFGSGTQLSVL.

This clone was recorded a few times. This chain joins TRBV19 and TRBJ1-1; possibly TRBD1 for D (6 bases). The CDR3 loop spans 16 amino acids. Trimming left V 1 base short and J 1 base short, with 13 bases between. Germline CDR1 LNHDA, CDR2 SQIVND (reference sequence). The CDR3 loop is CASSIGDIWRNTEAFF. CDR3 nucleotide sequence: TGTGCCAGTAGTATAGGGGACATATGGAGGAACACTGAAGCTTTCTTT. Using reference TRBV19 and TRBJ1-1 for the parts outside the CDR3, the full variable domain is DGGITQSPKYLFRKEGQNVTLSCEQNLNHDAMYWYRQDPGQGLRLIYYSQIVNDFQKGDIAEGYSVSREKKESFPLTVTSAQKNPTAFYLCASSIGDIWRNTEAFFGQGTRLTVV.

The CDR3 DNA follows: TGCGCCAGCAGTATTGAGAGGAGCTATGGCTACACCTTC. Protein product: CASSIERSYGYTF. J is TRBJ1-2 and V is TRBV5-1; D call uncertain. V was trimmed by 5 bases and J by 4 bases, leaving 12 bases between them. From germline, CDR1 is SGHRS and CDR2 YFSETQ. The CDR3 runs 13 residues.

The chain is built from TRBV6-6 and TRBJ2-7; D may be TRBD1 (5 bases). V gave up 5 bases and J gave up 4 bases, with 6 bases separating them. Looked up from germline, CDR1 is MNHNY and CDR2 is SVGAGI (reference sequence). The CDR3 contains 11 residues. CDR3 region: CASSRGYEQYF. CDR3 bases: TGTGCCAGCAGTAGGGGATACGAGCAGTACTTC.

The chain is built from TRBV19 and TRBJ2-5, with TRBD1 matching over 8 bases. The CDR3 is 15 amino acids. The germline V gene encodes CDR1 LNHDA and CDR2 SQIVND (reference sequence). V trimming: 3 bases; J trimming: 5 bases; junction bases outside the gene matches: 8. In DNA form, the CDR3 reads TGTGCCAGTAGTATGTGGACAGGGCTGGGGGAGACCCAGTACTTC. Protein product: CASSMWTGLGETQYF. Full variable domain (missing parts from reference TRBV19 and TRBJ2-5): DGGITQSPKYLFRKEGQNVTLSCEQNLNHDAMYWYRQDPGQGLRLIYYSQIVNDFQKGDIAEGYSVSREKKESFPLTVTSAQKNPTAFYLCASSMWTGLGETQYFGPGTRLLVL.

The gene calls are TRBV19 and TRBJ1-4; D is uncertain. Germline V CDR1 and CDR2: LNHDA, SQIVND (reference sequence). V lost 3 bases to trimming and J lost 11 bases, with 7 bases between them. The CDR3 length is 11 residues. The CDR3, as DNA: TGTGCCAGTAGTATTGAAGCTAAACTGTTTTTT. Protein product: CASSIEAKLFF.

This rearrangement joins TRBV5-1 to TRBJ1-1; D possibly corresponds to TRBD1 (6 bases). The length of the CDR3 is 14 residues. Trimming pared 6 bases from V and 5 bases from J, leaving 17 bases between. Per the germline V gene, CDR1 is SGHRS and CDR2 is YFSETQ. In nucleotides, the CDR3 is TGCGCCAGCACGTCGACAGGTAGCGATACTGAAGCTTTCTTT. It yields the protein CASTSTGSDTEAFF. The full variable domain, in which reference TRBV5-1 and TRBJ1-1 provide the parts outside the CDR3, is KAGVTQTPRYLIKTRGQQVTLSCSPISGHRSVSWYQQTPGQGLQFLFEYFSETQRNKGNFPGRFSGRQFSNSRSEMNVSTLELGDSALYLCASTSTGSDTEAFFGQGTRLTVV.